This TCR beta chain comes out of a study of cytomegalovirus exposure and HLA in healthy donors (dated by TCRdb to 2015 to 2018). Regarding the study in general: An earlier analysis of approximately 550 of the donors reported approximately 300 Gb of sequence data and 117 million unique TCR beta sequences from about 179 million T cells. An early release covering just under 650 HLA-typed donors comprised 250 to 350 gigabases of sequencing data and 65 million to 100 million unique TCR sequences. The genetic ancestry cluster associated with self-reported Caucasian donors included 70% to 85% of the roughly 390 genotyped donors. The aim of the study was to test whether cataloging public T cell receptors could identify signatures of past pathogen exposure. The study used immunosequencing to profile the T cell repertoires of 600 to 850 subjects and linked those repertoires to cytomegalovirus serostatus. Along with the approximately 650-subject first cohort, a separate validation cohort of about 110 different subjects was used. To predict cytomegalovirus infection status, the study brought together high-throughput TCR immunosequencing, statistical association of individual TCRs with disease status, and machine learning. In a later analysis, previously published TCR beta repertoires from hundreds of donors were re-analyzed and high-resolution HLA genotyping was added so that TCR occurrence patterns could be studied. Rather than using new phenotypic data, the later analysis identified candidate immune exposures from TCR beta sequences and from how often those sequences occurred across donors. In an earlier analysis of 587 of the donors, high-throughput TCR beta sequencing was used to judge whether each TCR beta V gene segment behaved as functional or pseudogenic. Donor age, sex, ethnicity and CMV serostatus were compiled alongside the repertoire data. In a later genetic analysis, genome-wide SNP genotypes for about three fifths of the roughly 670 donors were used, and that subset was treated as a discovery cohort. Every discovery cohort repertoire had been produced on one sequencing platform. Class I and class II HLA loci were covered by the typing at four-digit resolution. The number of donors typed differed by locus, with about 620-630 for A, B, C, DRB1 and DQB1, more than 500 for DQA1, approximately 580 for DPA1, and around 460 for DPB1. Four to six DR-DQ haplotypes were handled as single units for association and clustering, since linkage in the cohort was strong. On average, roughly 200,000 unique TCR beta nucleotide sequences were sequenced per donor among a few hundred genotyped donors of the cohort, with roughly 18% of those sequences being non-productive. Broader findings and caveats from the paper: According to a later genetic analysis, donors in an Asian-associated ancestry cluster had fewer N-insertions in productive TCRs than the roughly 700-donor mean. In a later analysis, HLA-associated TCR beta chains were found to be more clonally expanded and to have lower generation probabilities than equally common non-associated chains. The study gave a list of over 150 TCR beta chains associated with cytomegalovirus. The earlier analysis of a few hundred of the donors excluded 15 to 20 rarely observed V segments, including chromosome 9 orphons, because counts were too low. For the cohort, immune exposure information was limited to CMV serostatus. Correlated functional status among segregating V segments might be attributable to linkage disequilibrium, but an unknown experimental factor could not be ruled out. The presence/absence analyses assumed that sequencing depth was roughly uniform across donors, and that assumption may not be true. A further reported finding was that TCR beta sequences accurately predicted the HLA-A and HLA-B alleles for most subjects in the first cohort. A later analysis found that most CMV-associated TCR beta chains appeared HLA-restricted, with HLA associations seemingly driven largely by CMV exposure. In vitro tests confirmed that a few of the cytomegalovirus-associated TCR beta chains recognize cytomegalovirus antigens. In a later analysis, the rate of TCR association differed among HLA loci, with DRB1 alleles having the most associated TCRs and HLA-C alleles having the fewest. While some public TCRs were present in many individuals, most TCR sequences turned up only very rarely across donors. Some IMGT-functional V segments, including TRBV6-2 and TRBV6-3, could not be distinguished by the 87-base-pair reads and were therefore excluded. In a later genetic analysis, a missense DCLRE1C variant was associated with V-gene and J-gene trimming of TCR beta chains, and the association was replicated in an independent cohort. In both the original and validation cohorts, the classifier was reported to diagnose cytomegalovirus status with high specificity and sensitivity. The cohort was sequenced for TCR beta chains only, and without alpha or paired-chain data the features that could be detected were limited. In an earlier analysis of 587 of the donors, most TCR beta V segments were observed in productive rearrangements about 90% or about 30% of the time, broadly matching IMGT annotations. A cluster of highly shared sequence variants was judged likely to represent a technical artifact of the sequencing pipeline. According to a later analysis, parvovirus B19, influenza, CMV and Epstein-Barr virus appeared linked to several top co-occurrence clusters. Strong co-occurrence of HLA alleles, especially DR and DQ, made assigning TCR associations to individual alleles difficult. The authors suggested that the approach could potentially be generalized to other disease states and immunological phenotypes. In a later analysis, some 18,000 TCR beta sequences were associated with specific HLA alleles at a false discovery rate of 0.05. Because HLA typing was unavailable for some donors at each locus, only the typed subset was used in association tests.

The cohort was made up of about 610 healthy bone marrow donors. At the time of sampling, every cohort member was nominally healthy, though immune exposures that went unrecorded were likely present. The donor tested CMV seropositive, placing the donor among the roughly 300 seropositive members of the cohort. Every donor gave a peripheral blood sample, and the peripheral blood mononuclear cells from that sample were used for TCR beta sequencing. The Qiagen DNeasy Blood Extraction Kit was used to extract genomic DNA from the blood cell samples. To prepare the library, the immunoSEQ multiplex PCR assay was applied. For the multiplex PCR, a mixture combining 60 forward primers for TCR Vbeta segments and 13 reverse primers for TCR Jbeta segments was used. The CDR3 region of rearranged TCR beta genes was amplified from genomic DNA with a multiplex PCR assay. The amplified TCR beta libraries were sequenced on the Illumina HiSeq System as 87-base-pair reads. Turning to the authors' computational methods: Across the 500 to 750 repertoires, a later analysis counted 80 million or so unique TCR beta chains, 9.5 million to 13 million of which were shared by at least two donors. To remove PCR and sequencing errors, raw reads were error-corrected and collapsed into unique sequences using a nearest-neighbor algorithm that merged closely related sequences. To assign V, D and J gene segments, CDR3 sequences were aligned to IMGT reference sequences. For a sequence to be retained, a match of at least six nucleotides to both a V gene segment and a J gene segment was required. A rearrangement was called productive if the CDR3 had no stop codons and remained in frame with V and J, and every other rearrangement was called non-productive. Following IMGT convention, CDR3 was defined as the stretch from the second conserved V-encoded cysteine up to the conserved J-encoded phenylalanine. Sequences without an unambiguous match to a single V gene segment were excluded from the earlier analysis of about 630 of the donors. An earlier analysis of 587 of the donors classified V segments as functional when productive rearrangements were above 56.7% and as segregating when the standard deviation between donors was above 5%. A statistical classification framework was built to diagnose cytomegalovirus status from the catalog of TCR beta chain sequences. In a later analysis, TCR nucleotide sequences were compared against IMGT/GENE-DB human TR gene sequences so that V and J genes could be assigned. The TCRdist pipeline was used in a later analysis to assign CDR3 sequences and most-parsimonious VDJ recombination scenarios. A later analysis defined each TCR beta chain by its CDR3 amino acid sequence plus V-gene family, and excluded reads lacking a unique V-gene family. A later analysis removed nearly 600 highly shared, low-generation-probability nucleotide sequences to deal with suspected cross-contamination and a sequencing artifact. For each public chain, a later analysis derived a clonal expansion index from normalized ranks of inferred template counts within each repertoire. In a later analysis, generation probabilities were computed using a VDJ recombination model fitted to out-of-frame rearrangements, and the results were checked against IGoR. A later analysis scored TCR-TCR, TCR-HLA and TCR-CMV co-occurrence with hypergeometric tests, applying a repertoire-size bias correction to TCR pairs. A later analysis estimated false discovery rates by permuting HLA or CMV assignments 20 times. In a later analysis, co-occurring TCRs were grouped using DBSCAN, and TCRdist sequence similarity was added for clustering within HLA-allele-positive subsets. Co-occurrence clustering excluded repertoires with fewer than 30,000 or more than 120,000 public chains, plus five with anomalous nucleotide sharing. What TCRdb holds here is the immuneACCESS table cut down to in-frame rearrangements. Part of the clones is not present; checked against another copy, under half of the missing clones reflect an unresolved V gene, and the others are unexplained. That table gives V, J and clone size, and the DNA gave D and trimming. This sample lists 95,000 to 150,000 clones; 55% to 75% were detected once. Of the sample, 8.2% falls within the top ten clones.

This clone has a single count. It lacks a known antigen. Base qualities are not at hand, and no much larger clone is one base apart. CDR1 is given as LNHNV and CDR2 as YYDKDF, both from the germline V gene (reference sequence). Trimming costs V 0 bases and J 0 bases, and their ends lie 6 bases apart. The CDR3 has 14 amino acids, counting the end cysteine and phenylalanine. Only the CDR3 DNA stays, 42 bases, in frame from base 1. The source material was PBMCs. The sequence was collected from a woman aged 40-49 years in good health and CMV-seropositive. Recombination connected TRBV15 to TRBJ2-7, with the identity of the D gene unclear. The CDR3 region: CATSRDRVSYEQYF. The sequenced DNA: TGTGCCACCAGCAGAGATCGGGTCTCCTACGAGCAGTACTTC.